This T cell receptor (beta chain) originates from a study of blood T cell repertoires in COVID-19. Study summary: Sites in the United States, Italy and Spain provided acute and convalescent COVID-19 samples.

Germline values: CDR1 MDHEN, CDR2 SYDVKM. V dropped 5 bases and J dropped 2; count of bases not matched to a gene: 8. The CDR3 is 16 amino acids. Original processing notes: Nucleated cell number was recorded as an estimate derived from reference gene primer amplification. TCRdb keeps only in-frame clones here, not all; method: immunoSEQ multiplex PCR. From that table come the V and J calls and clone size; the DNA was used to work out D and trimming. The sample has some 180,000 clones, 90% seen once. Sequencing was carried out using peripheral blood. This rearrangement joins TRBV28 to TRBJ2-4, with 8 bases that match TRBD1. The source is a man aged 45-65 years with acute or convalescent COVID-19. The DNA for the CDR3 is TGTGCCAGCAGTGATCAGGGGGCGAGGTCCAAAAACATTCAGTACTTC. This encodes CASSDQGARSKNIQYF. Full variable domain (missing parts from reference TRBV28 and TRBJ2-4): DVKVTQSSRYLVKRTGEKVFLECVQDMDHENMFWYRQDPGLGLRLIYFSYDVKMKEKGDIPEGYSVSREKKERFSLILESASTNQTSMYLCASSDQGARSKNIQYFGAGTRLSVL.